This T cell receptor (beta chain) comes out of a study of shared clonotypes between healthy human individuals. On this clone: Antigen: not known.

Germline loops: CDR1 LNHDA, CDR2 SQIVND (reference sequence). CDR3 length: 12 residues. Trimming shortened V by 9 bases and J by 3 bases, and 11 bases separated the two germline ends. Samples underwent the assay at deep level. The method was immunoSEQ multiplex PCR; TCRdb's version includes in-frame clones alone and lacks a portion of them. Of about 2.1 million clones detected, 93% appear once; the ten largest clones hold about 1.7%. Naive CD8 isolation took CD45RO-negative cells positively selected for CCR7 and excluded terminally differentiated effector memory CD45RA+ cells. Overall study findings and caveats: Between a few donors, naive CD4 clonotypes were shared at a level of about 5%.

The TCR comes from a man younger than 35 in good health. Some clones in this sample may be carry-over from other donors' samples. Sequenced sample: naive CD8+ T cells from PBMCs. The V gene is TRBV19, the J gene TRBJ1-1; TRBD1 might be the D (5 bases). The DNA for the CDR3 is TGTGCCAGCGGGGGGGAACACACTGAAGCTTTCTTT. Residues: CASGGEHTEAFF.